These 12 T cell receptor beta chains came from one sample sequenced in a study of blood T cell repertoires in COVID-19 (dated by TCRdb to 2020 to 2022). Receptor libraries were prepared by the immunoSEQ multiplex PCR assay. TCRdb took this table from immuneACCESS and kept in-frame rearrangements with V and J called. Such tables lack part of the clones; where checked against another copy, unresolved V genes explain under half of the gap, and the rest is unexplained. The sample yields approximately 10,000 clones; around nine tenths were counted once. The ten largest clones take up 20% to 25% of the sample. Source material: peripheral blood. Source of these receptors: a woman aged 55-69 years with active COVID-19.

The chain uses TRBV2 and TRBJ2-3; D might be TRBD2 (5 bases). Trimming shortened V by 4 bases and J by 6 bases, and 8 bases separated the two germline ends. The CDR3 spans 12 residues. CDR1 is SNHLY and CDR2 is FYNNEI in the germline V gene. DNA for the CDR3: TGTGCCAGCAGTGTATGGGAGGATACGCAGTATTTT. Protein product: CASSVWEDTQYF.

The chain couples TRBV6-1 to TRBJ1-2; 10 bases map to TRBD1. Losses at the gene ends were 0 bases for V and 5 bases for J; bases not matched to a gene: 3. This CDR3 comprises 15 residues. Looked up from germline, CDR1 is MNHNS and CDR2 is SASEGT. CDR3 in DNA: TGTGCCAGCAGTGAAGCGTCGGACAGGGGGTATGGCTACACCTTC. This translates into CASSEASDRGYGYTF.

Within the sample, this clone is large. V and J are TRBV19 and TRBJ1-1, with D unresolved. The CDR3 contains 13 residues. Between the trimmed V and J ends, which lost 3 bases and 6 bases, there was a span of 11 bases. Looked up from germline, CDR1 is LNHDA and CDR2 is SQIVND (reference sequence). CDR3 sequence reads: CASSMSVRAEAFF. In nucleotides, the CDR3 is TGTGCCAGTAGTATGTCCGTGAGGGCTGAAGCTTTCTTT.

V and J are TRBV4-1 and TRBJ2-3; 8 nucleotides agree with TRBD2. The CDR3 is 17 amino acids. Trimming removed 1 base from V and 2 bases from J; junction bases left unmatched: 8. CDR1 and CDR2 from the germline V gene are MGHRA and YSYEKL. The CDR3 loop reads CASSQVTGGANTDTQYF. As DNA, the CDR3 is TGCGCCAGCAGCCAAGTAACCGGGGGGGCCAACACAGATACGCAGTATTTT.

The CDR3 coding sequence is TGTGCCTGGGGACTAGCGGGTGCTCCCTCCTACGAGCAGTACTTC. Translating it yields CAWGLAGAPSYEQYF. J is TRBJ2-7 and V is TRBV30; TRBD2 agrees at 11 bases. From germline, CDR1 is GTSNPN and CDR2 SVGIG (reference sequence). Unmatched junction bases numbered 6, after V lost 5 bases and J lost 0 bases. The CDR3 runs to 15 residues.

The chain recombines TRBV12-3 or TRBV12-4 with TRBJ2-1; perhaps TRBD2 as D (5 bases). V lost 7 bases, J lost 6 bases, and 10 bases lay in between. This CDR3 has 12 amino acids. CDR3 DNA: TGTGCCAGCACCCTAGCCTCCAATGAGCAGTTCTTC. Protein sequence: CASTLASNEQFF.

V and J are TRBV5-4 and TRBJ2-5; the D gene is possibly TRBD2 (5 bases). Germline lookup yields CDR1 SGHNT and CDR2 YYREEE (reference sequence). CDR3 length: 15 residues. V lost 1 base and J 1 base, leaving 11 bases between the germline ends. The CDR3 reads CASSLQSGSQETQYF. CDR3 bases: TGTGCCAGCAGCTTGCAATCTGGGAGCCAAGAGACCCAGTACTTC.

The genes are TRBV3-1 (or the pseudogene TRBV3-2) and TRBJ1-2; 10 bases agree with TRBD1. The CDR3 is 15 residues long. Germline CDR1 and CDR2: LGHDT and YNNKEL (reference sequence). V gave up 1 base and J gave up 4 bases; unmatched junction bases: 3. CDR3 nucleotides: TGTGCCAGCAGCCAAGGGGACAGGGGCTTCTATGGCTACACCTTC. Its translation is CASSQGDRGFYGYTF.

V gene TRBV5-6 combines with J gene TRBJ2-7, with 10 bases that match TRBD2. This CDR3 region has 15 residues. The V gene's germline CDR1 is SGHDT and CDR2 YYEEEE. J gave up 5 bases and V 5 bases, and 10 bases lay outside the gene matches. This CDR3 reads CASRDNERGGHEQYV. For the CDR3, the DNA is TGTGCCAGCAGAGACAATGAGCGGGGGGGCCACGAGCAGTACGTC.

This chain connects TRBV9 to TRBJ1-3; D is undetermined. The CDR3 consists of 16 residues. Germline V gene sequence: CDR1 SGDLS, CDR2 YYNGEE. Trimming pared 3 bases from V and 0 bases from J, leaving 13 bases between. The chain's CDR3 is CASSGRGFNSGNTIYF. The CDR3 region has the DNA TGTGCCAGCAGCGGGCGGGGATTCAACTCTGGAAACACCATATATTTT.

CDR3 sequence (DNA): TGTGCCATCAGTGGACGACGGGGAACCACCGGGGAGCTGTTTTTT. Its translation is CAISGRRGTTGELFF. The chain combines TRBV10-3 with TRBJ2-2; D is possibly TRBD2 (5 bases). There are 15 residues in the CDR3. Germline assignment: CDR1 ENHRY and CDR2 SYGVKD. Trimming pared 4 bases from V and 4 bases from J, leaving 13 bases between.

V and J are TRBV30 and TRBJ2-3; a possible D gene is TRBD2 (5 bases). The CDR3 covers 13 residues. Trimming left V 0 bases short and J 5 bases short, with 9 bases between. Germline CDR1 and CDR2: GTSNPN and SVGIG (reference sequence). CDR3 bases: TGTGCCTGGAGTGTACTGGCGGGAGATACGCAGTATTTT. As protein: CAWSVLAGDTQYF.